The 22 T cell receptor beta chains listed next were all sequenced from one sample in a study of T cell clonality in common variable immunodeficiency. This table comes from immunoSEQ multiplex PCR, and its TCRdb copy is limited to in-frame clones, with some not included. The sample contains roughly 42,000 clones, none of them singletons. The source material was peripheral blood mononuclear cells. The receptors stem from a person between 18 and 75 years old in good health.

This clone was seen many times. CDR3 region: CASGTSGGAYEQYF. CDR3 DNA (partial): TGCGCCAGCGGAACTAGCGGAGGGGCCTACGAG. This rearrangement joins TRBV5-1 to TRBJ2-7; 8 bases match TRBD2. The CDR3 end is not reached by the read, which stops 3 residues before it; the germline J gene fills it in. The CDR3 runs 14 residues. With V trimmed by 7 bases and J by 2 bases, 8 bases remained unmatched. The V gene's germline CDR1 is SGHRS and CDR2 YFSETQ.

This clone was recorded many times. The read halts 3 residues ahead of the CDR3 end, with the missing end drawn from the germline J gene. The V call is TRBV29-1, the J call TRBJ2-3; 9 nucleotides align to TRBD2. The CDR3 covers 13 residues. Germline V gene data show CDR1 as SQVTM and CDR2 as ANQGSEA. Unmatched junction bases numbered 8, after V lost 7 bases and J lost 6 bases. Partial CDR3 DNA: TGCAGCGACCGAGCGGGAGGATCCGATACG. Protein: CSDRAGGSDT. The full CDR3 sequence reads CSDRAGGSDTQYF.

Notes on this clone: The sequenced fragment ends 3 residues before the CDR3 boundary, so the rest is inferred from the germline J gene. The chain is built from TRBV6-4 and TRBJ2-1; 11 positions agree with TRBD2. Germline loops: CDR1 MRHNA, CDR2 SNTAGT. V was pared by 4 bases and J by 1 base, with 0 bases of the junction left unmatched. The CDR3 totals 15 residues. The CDR3 loop reads CASSASGRSYNEQFF. The covered CDR3 bases are TGTGCCAGCAGTGCTAGCGGGAGGTCCTACAATGAG.

Ten or more counts support this clone. With the read ending 3 residues before the CDR3 end, the germline J gene is used to fill in that end. J is TRBJ2-3 and V is TRBV5-1; 7 bases are a match to TRBD1. This CDR3 comprises 14 residues. The germline gives CDR1 SGHRS, CDR2 YFSETQ. V was pared by 3 bases and J by 8 bases, with 9 bases of the junction left unmatched. The covered CDR3 bases are TGCGCCAGCAGCTCGCAACGGGACAGTCTTACG. It is translated as CASSSQRDSLT. In full, the CDR3 reads CASSSQRDSLTQYF.

In this sample, this clone turned up many times. At one boundary the junction diverges from the germline segment, which might be a read error. The read terminates 3 residues ahead of where the CDR3 ends, so the germline J gene completes it. The sample holds other DNA sequences that translate to the same CDR3. The chain joins TRBV30 to TRBJ1-1, with TRBD1 matching 9 bases. This CDR3 comprises 14 residues. Germline assignment: CDR1 GTSNPN and CDR2 SVGIG (reference sequence). The CDR3 sequence is CACTIGTGITEAFF. The covered CDR3 bases are TGCGCCTGCACGATCGGGACAGGGATCACTGAA. Complete variable domain (other parts from reference TRBV30 and TRBJ1-1): SQTIHQWPATLVQPVGSPLSLECTVEGTSNPNLYWYRQAAGRGLQLLFYSVGIGQISSEVPQNLSASRPQDRQFILSSKKLLLSDSGFYLCACTIGTGITEAFFGQGTRLTVV.

This clone was recorded many times. Read sequence stops 3 residues before the CDR3 end, and the germline J gene provides the missing end. The chain carries TRBV19 and TRBJ2-7; TRBD1 is a possible D gene (6 bases). This CDR3 spans 13 amino acids. Per the germline V gene, CDR1 is LNHDA and CDR2 is SQIVND (reference sequence). Trimming shortened V by 1 base and J by 5 bases, and 9 bases separated the two germline ends. The DNA read from the CDR3 is TGTGCCAGTAGTATAGCCCAGGGGAACGAG. Translation gives CASSIAQGNE. The full CDR3 is CASSIAQGNEQYF.

This clone was picked up many times. Sequencing ends 3 residues short of the CDR3 end; the germline J gene provides the rest. The J gene is TRBJ1-1, the V gene TRBV5-1; TRBD1 matches 8 bases. This CDR3 has 15 residues. The V gene's germline CDR1 is SGHRS and CDR2 YFSETQ. V shed 2 bases and J 1 base; nucleotides not matched to a gene: 4. The covered CDR3 bases are TGCGCCAGCAGCTTCACAGGACAGGGGAACACTGAA. This sequence encodes CASSFTGQGNTE. The whole CDR3 is CASSFTGQGNTEAFF.

In this sample, this clone turned up many times. The read stops 3 residues short of the end of the CDR3; the missing end is completed from the germline J gene. The chain uses TRBV10-3 and TRBJ1-2; 7 bases align to TRBD1. The ends lost 7 bases at V and 6 bases at J; junction bases unmatched: 2. The CDR3 is 11 residues long. The germline CDR1 and CDR2 sequences are ENHRY and SYGVKD. The sequenced CDR3 bases are TGTGCCATCACCCAGGGGGATGGC. This codes for CAITQGDG. The whole CDR3 region reads CAITQGDGYTF.

This clone was found many times. Read data end 3 residues before the CDR3 end; the end is taken from the germline J gene. The V gene is TRBV7-8, the J gene TRBJ1-1; possible D gene TRBD1, 6 bases. Germline CDR1 SGHVS, CDR2 FQNEAQ. V lost 6 bases and J 1 base, leaving 9 bases between the germline ends. CDR3 length: 13 residues. CDR3 sequence reads: CASSLDRNTEAFF. The CDR3 DNA, read in part, is TGTGCCAGCAGTCTGGACAGGAACACTGAA.

This clone showed up many times. The read ends 3 residues shy of where the CDR3 ends; the end is completed using the germline J gene. The chain has TRBV19 and TRBJ1-1; 8 bases are shared with TRBD1. Germline V gene sequence: CDR1 LNHDA, CDR2 SQIVND (reference sequence). This CDR3 spans 13 amino acids. CDR3 DNA (partial): TGTGCCAGTAGTATCGACAGGGGCCGGGAA. It codes for CASSIDRGRE. The entire CDR3 is CASSIDRGREAFF.

This clone has a count of ten or more. Read coverage stops 3 residues before the CDR3 terminus; the germline J gene supplies the remainder. The V call is TRBV7-3, the J call TRBJ2-5; no firm D call. Germline V gene lookup returns CDR1 SGHTA and CDR2 FQGTGA. This CDR3 contains 13 residues. V lost 2 bases and J lost 0, with 4 bases in between. CDR3 DNA, as far as it was read: TGTGCCAGCAGCTTAGGCAACCAAGAGACC. Translating gives CASSLGNQET. The CDR3, in full, reads CASSLGNQETQYF.

This clone was detected many times. The read halts 3 residues ahead of the CDR3 end, with the missing end drawn from the germline J gene. J is TRBJ2-7 and V is TRBV7-8, with D hard to call. V was clipped by 4 bases and J by 3 bases, with 4 bases between them. Germline CDR1 reads SGHVS; CDR2 reads FQNEAQ. The CDR3 runs 11 residues. CDR3 amino acids: CASSSRYEQYF. The sequenced CDR3 bases are TGTGCCAGCAGCTCCCGCTACGAG. Using reference TRBV7-8 and TRBJ2-7 for the parts outside the CDR3, the full variable domain is GAGVSQSPRYKVAKRGQDVALRCDPISGHVSLFWYQQALGQGPEFLTYFQNEAQLDKSGLPSDRFFAERPEGSVSTLKIQRTQQEDSAVYLCASSSRYEQYFGPGTRLTVT.

Of note for this clone: The read gets to within 3 residues of the CDR3 end, and the germline J gene fills in the rest. The J gene is TRBJ2-2, the V gene TRBV7-6; D might be TRBD1 (6 bases). The CDR3 consists of 12 residues. CDR1 SGHVS and CDR2 FNYEAQ come from the germline V gene. The CDR3 region is CASSSDRRRLFF. The covered CDR3 bases are TGTGCCAGCAGCTCCGACAGGCGAAGG.

In this sample, this clone turned up many times. From the germline J gene comes the end of the CDR3, since the read stops 3 residues before it. The chain has TRBV5-5 and TRBJ1-2; 7 positions agree with TRBD1. Germline loops: CDR1 SGHKS, CDR2 YYEKEE (reference sequence). This CDR3 has 15 residues. The CDR3 sequence: CASSLDRQGSRVYTF. The CDR3 bases that were read are TGTGCCAGCAGCTTGGACAGACAGGGTTCCCGAGTC.

This clone was found many times. The read terminates 3 residues ahead of where the CDR3 ends, so the germline J gene completes it. This sequence joins TRBV20-1 and TRBJ2-2; 8 bases agree with TRBD2. The CDR3 is made up of 14 amino acids. Germline V CDR1 and CDR2: DFQATT, SNEGSKA (reference sequence). With V trimmed by 3 bases and J by 6 bases, 6 bases remained unmatched. CDR3 DNA (partial): TGCAGTGCTAGGGCGGCGGGAGGACCCGGGGAG. Encoded protein: CSARAAGGPGE. In full, the CDR3 is CSARAAGGPGELFF.

This clone occurred many times. The sequenced fragment ends 3 residues before the CDR3 boundary, so the rest is inferred from the germline J gene. The chain recombines TRBV6-1 with TRBJ2-2; D uncertain. The CDR3 consists of 13 residues. CDR1 is MNHNS, CDR2 SASEGT, per germline. Trimming removed 1 base at V and 6 bases at J, with 6 bases between. The CDR3 is CASSEVSAGELFF. Incomplete CDR3 DNA: TGTGCCAGCAGTGAAGTCTCAGCCGGGGAG.

This clone was recorded at least ten times. Coverage ceases 3 residues before the CDR3 finishes, and the germline J gene fills in the end. The chain combines TRBV29-1 with TRBJ1-2; unclear D gene. With 2 bases removed from V and 1 base from J, the gap between germline ends came to 2 bases. The CDR3 consists of 11 residues. The germline CDR1 and CDR2 sequences are SQVTM and ANQGSEA. Partial CDR3 DNA: TGCAGCGTTGAACTTAACTATGGC. Encoded protein: CSVELNYG. The CDR3 in full is CSVELNYGYTF.

This clone came up many times. The read comes to an end 3 residues before the CDR3 does, leaving the germline J gene to fill in the end. The chain couples TRBV2 to TRBJ2-6, with 7 nucleotides matching TRBD1. Per germline, CDR1 SNHLY and CDR2 FYNNEI. With 4 bases clipped from V and 2 bases from J, the junction kept 2 bases outside the gene matches. CDR3 size: 15 residues. CDR3 protein: CASSVTGAGANVLTF. Incomplete CDR3 DNA: TGTGCCAGCAGTGTCACAGGGGCTGGGGCCAACGTC.

This clone was seen at least ten times. The read halts 3 residues ahead of the CDR3 end, with the missing end drawn from the germline J gene. This chain connects TRBV5-1 to TRBJ2-3; possible D gene TRBD1, 6 bases. Trimming stripped 0 bases from V and 0 bases from J, with 8 bases between. The CDR3 is made up of 15 amino acids. Germline loops: CDR1 SGHRS, CDR2 YFSETQ. CDR3 loop: CASSLAGASTDTQYF. The covered CDR3 bases are TGCGCCAGCAGCTTGGCAGGGGCTAGCACAGATACG.

This clone showed up many times. Coverage ceases 3 residues before the CDR3 finishes, and the germline J gene fills in the end. J is TRBJ1-6 and V is TRBV7-6; 10 bases agree with TRBD1. V lost 5 bases and J lost 3; bases outside the gene matches: 10. The CDR3 has 18 amino acids. Germline CDR1 is SGHVS and CDR2 is FNYEAQ. CDR3 region: CASSTGVGQGDYNSPLHF. CDR3 DNA (partial): TGTGCCAGCAGCACCGGGGTTGGACAGGGGGACTATAATTCACCC.

This clone was seen repeatedly, ten times or more. From the germline J gene comes the end of the CDR3, since the read stops 3 residues before it. This chain joins TRBV20-1 and TRBJ1-4; the match to TRBD1 covers 8 bases. The junction had 5 bases not matched to a gene; V was cut back by 3 bases and J by 5 bases. This CDR3 is 14 amino acids long. Germline CDR1 DFQATT, CDR2 SNEGSKA (reference sequence). The CDR3 loop is CSASNRGKNEKLFF. The DNA read from the CDR3 is TGCAGTGCTAGCAACAGGGGGAAGAATGAAAAA.

In regard to this clone: A read error may account for a junction end that differs from germline. The CDR3 is cut off 3 residues early in the read; its end comes from the germline J gene. The sample holds other DNA sequences that translate to the same CDR3. The chain carries TRBV5-1 and TRBJ1-3; TRBD1 agrees at 7 bases. The CDR3 spans 14 residues. Germline V gene lookup returns CDR1 SGHRS and CDR2 YFSETQ. The sequenced CDR3 bases are TGCGCCAGCAGCGGACAGGTCTCTGGAAACACG. This codes for CASSGQVSGNT. The whole CDR3 sequence reads CASSGQVSGNTIYF.